The 9 T cell receptor beta chains presented below share a single source sample, sequenced in a study of Ad26.COV2.S vaccination and SARS-CoV-2 variants (dated by TCRdb to the early 2020s). This specimen's treatment or condition label, per the study, means: about 20 received Ad26.COV2.S at low or high dose, single or two shots; 5 received placebo; per-sample allocation not given. Repertoires of vaccine and placebo recipients were sequenced from samples taken on day 63 after the first injection. Library preparation used the immunoSEQ multiplex PCR assay. Held by TCRdb, this immuneACCESS table contains in-frame sequences only and omits some clones. Under half of the omission traces to an unresolved V gene where checked; the cause of the rest is unknown. In this sample the table shows 350,000 to 550,000 clones, about 88% of which occur a single time. Approximately 2.5% of the sample comes from the top ten.

The sequenced sample was peripheral blood, obtained in a trial of Ad26.COV2.S vaccine versus placebo. These receptors all come from a person aged 18-60 years who received the Ad26.COV2.S COVID-19 vaccine or a placebo.

This rearrangement joins TRBV19 to TRBJ2-1, with 11 positions matching TRBD2. With 3 bases clipped from V and 4 bases from J, the junction kept 14 bases outside the gene matches. The CDR3 consists of 19 residues. Germline assignment: CDR1 LNHDA and CDR2 SQIVND (reference sequence). The CDR3 DNA is TGTGCCAGTAGTATCTACGGAACCTTAGCGGGAGGGCTGTACAATGAGCAGTTCTTC. Its protein product is CASSIYGTLAGGLYNEQFF. The full variable domain, with the rest looked up from reference TRBV19 and TRBJ2-1, is DGGITQSPKYLFRKEGQNVTLSCEQNLNHDAMYWYRQDPGQGLRLIYYSQIVNDFQKGDIAEGYSVSREKKESFPLTVTSAQKNPTAFYLCASSIYGTLAGGLYNEQFFGPGTRLTVL.

The chain couples TRBV28 to TRBJ1-3, with 7 bases matching TRBD1. The germline CDR1 and CDR2 sequences are MDHEN and SYDVKM. This CDR3 has 15 residues. Trimming removed 4 bases from V and 2 bases from J; junction bases left unmatched: 5. CDR3 DNA sequence: TGTGCCAGCAGTTCCCCAGACAGGGCTGGAAACACCATATATTTT. It translates to CASSSPDRAGNTIYF.

This rearrangement joins TRBV24-1 to TRBJ2-3; D unclear. The CDR3 has 18 amino acids. Looked up from germline, CDR1 is KGHDR and CDR2 is SFDVKD. V lost 0 bases and J 11 bases, leaving 26 bases between the germline ends. The CDR3 region is CATSDLGRETETTLVQYF. CDR3 DNA: TGTGCCACCAGTGATTTGGGGCGAGAGACCGAGACCACCTTAGTGCAGTATTTT.

V gene TRBV7-8 combines with J gene TRBJ2-1; D unresolved. From germline, CDR1 is SGHVS and CDR2 FQNEAQ. Trimming shortened V by 3 bases and J by 0 bases, and 6 bases separated the two germline ends. The CDR3 is 14 amino acids. In nucleotides, the CDR3 is TGTGCCAGCAGCTTCTTGAGCTCCTACAATGAGCAGTTCTTC. As protein: CASSFLSSYNEQFF.

V and J are TRBV15 and TRBJ2-2; D gene unclear. Germline assignment: CDR1 LNHNV and CDR2 YYDKDF (reference sequence). V was clipped by 1 base and J by 1 base, with 4 bases between them. This CDR3 is 14 amino acids long. Written as DNA, the CDR3 is TGTGCCACCAGCAGAGTCAAGAACACCGGGGAGCTGTTTTTT. It yields the protein CATSRVKNTGELFF.

V and J are TRBV2 and TRBJ2-4; no firm D call. This CDR3 contains 18 residues. Germline CDR1 is SNHLY and CDR2 is FYNNEI. The V end was cut by 1 base, the J end by 0 bases, with 16 bases between. In DNA form, the CDR3 reads TGTGCCAGCAGTGAAGGAGGTCGTTTTGGTCTAGCCAAAAACATTCAGTACTTC. Amino acids: CASSEGGRFGLAKNIQYF.

This clone has only one observation. The chain recombines TRBV7-9 with TRBJ1-1; D perhaps matches TRBD1 (5 bases). Germline V gene sequence: CDR1 SEHNR, CDR2 FQNEAQ (reference sequence). The CDR3 sequence is 13 residues long. Trimming took off 1 base at V and 8 bases at J, with 11 bases between the two ends. This CDR3 reads CASSLGGAAEAFF. CDR3 coding DNA: TGTGCCAGCAGCTTAGGCGGGGCCGCCGAAGCTTTCTTT.

The chain uses TRBV6-4 and TRBJ1-4; D is possibly TRBD1 (5 bases). Germline V gives CDR1 MRHNA, CDR2 SNTAGT. The CDR3 runs to 13 residues. The V gene lost 7 bases and the J gene lost 5 bases, with 11 bases spanning the gap. The CDR3 sequence is CASTGQRNEKLFF. Written as DNA, the CDR3 is TGTGCCAGCACGGGGCAGCGGAATGAAAAACTGTTTTTT.

The V and J genes are TRBV6-2 or TRBV6-3 and TRBJ1-1; D may be TRBD1 (6 bases). CDR3 size: 13 residues. Germline CDR1 is MNHEY and CDR2 is SVGEGT. V was clipped by 6 bases and J by 6 bases, with 14 bases between them. The CDR3 coding sequence is TGTGCCAGCAGCCAGGGGACGTACTCTGAAGCTTTCTTT. Translation: CASSQGTYSEAFF.